Following are 4 T cell receptor beta chains from one sample sequenced in a study of blood T cell repertoires in COVID-19 (dated by TCRdb to the early 2020s). Preparation of the library involved the immunoSEQ multiplex PCR assay. Drawn from immuneACCESS, this table holds only the in-frame rearrangements with V and J called that TCRdb kept. Clones are partly lost; checked studies trace under half to an unresolved V gene and leave the rest unexplained. The sample table contains under 200,000 clones; only one count was recorded for about 80% of them. The ten largest account for roughly 8.6% of the sample. The sample was peripheral blood. All receptors come from a man aged 55 to 70 with acute or convalescent COVID-19.

The rearrangement uses TRBV6-5 and TRBJ2-7; the D gene is possibly TRBD1 (6 bases). This CDR3 has 14 residues. From germline, CDR1 is MNHEY and CDR2 SVGAGI. The V end lost 2 bases, the J end lost 1 base, and 9 bases lay between the germline ends. CDR3 nucleotide sequence: TGTGCCAGCAGTTACCCCGGACAGTCCTACGAGCAGTACTTC. It is translated as CASSYPGQSYEQYF.

This clone has more than one count but fewer than ten. The chain uses TRBV7-9 and TRBJ1-3, with D possibly TRBD1 on 5 matching bases. This CDR3 comprises 17 residues. CDR1 SEHNR and CDR2 FQNEAQ come from the germline V gene (reference sequence). V was shortened by 4 bases and J by 2 bases, with 18 bases between the two germline ends. CDR3 bases: TGTGCCAGCAGCTCAGGGCGTTTCGGAGACGCTGGAAACACCATATATTTT. Its translation is CASSSGRFGDAGNTIYF.

This rearrangement joins TRBV5-6 to TRBJ1-2; TRBD1 matches at 12 bases. CDR1 SGHDT and CDR2 YYEEEE come from the germline V gene. This CDR3 has 14 residues. Trimming at V came to 4 bases and at J to 4 bases, leaving 2 bases not matched to a gene. This chain's CDR3 is CASSGGQGAYGYTF. As DNA, the CDR3 is TGTGCCAGCAGCGGGGGACAGGGGGCCTATGGCTACACCTTC.

The rearrangement links TRBV12-5 to TRBJ2-1; TRBD1 might be the D (5 bases). Germline CDR1 and CDR2: LGHNT and FRNRAP. This CDR3 comprises 14 residues. With 2 bases removed from V and 2 bases from J, the gap between germline ends came to 7 bases. DNA for the CDR3: TGTGCTAGTGGTTTGCAGGGAACCTACAATGAGCAGTTCTTC. Translation: CASGLQGTYNEQFF. Using reference TRBV12-5 and TRBJ2-1 for the parts outside the CDR3, the full variable domain is DARVTQTPRHKVTEMGQEVTMRCQPILGHNTVFWYRQTMMQGLELLAYFRNRAPLDDSGMPKDRFSAEMPDATLATLKIQPSEPRDSAVYFCASGLQGTYNEQFFGPGTRLTVL.